This record concerns one T cell receptor (beta chain) sequence. This entry belongs to a study of OX40 agonist ivuxolimab in advanced cancers. Baseline, cycle 4 day 1, and cycle 7 day 1 were the blood sampling points. This table comes from immunoSEQ multiplex PCR, and its TCRdb copy is limited to in-frame clones, with some not included. The data hold more than 10,000 clones, with approximately 75% observed a single time. The material sequenced was CD4+ or CD8+ T cells sorted from blood, taken in a trial of the OX40 agonist ivuxolimab. The sequence was obtained from an adult with an advanced solid tumor such as melanoma, head and neck, liver or kidney cancer.

The CDR3 sequence: CASSQTTGEFSYNSPLHF. The CDR3, as DNA: TGCGCCAGCAGCCAGACTACCGGAGAATTCTCCTATAATTCACCCCTCCACTTT. The chain has TRBV4-1 and TRBJ1-6; D gene unclear. Between the trimmed V and J ends, which lost 3 bases and 0 bases, there was a span of 15 bases. The CDR3 loop spans 18 amino acids. Per germline, CDR1 MGHRA and CDR2 YSYEKL.